The clone carrying this TCR beta chain has more than one count but fewer than ten. What it binds is not known. Indicated treatment: approximately 10-day PBMC culture with coronavirus spike peptide pools or control peptides (ViraFEST assay). These CD4+ T cells came from an unexposed donor, sampled before the COVID-19 pandemic (2011-2018). The entry originates in a study of vaccination and CD4 T cells after COVID-19. Sequencing of DNA taken from cultured CD4+ T cells relied on the Oncomine TCR Beta short-read assay. TCRdb independently ran MiXCR on the PCR reads; one entry per CDR3 protein. The table shows several thousand distinct CDR3 sequences, with less than 60% occurring only once. Unmatched junction bases numbered 6, after V lost 4 bases and J lost 6 bases. Germline lookup yields CDR1 MRHNA and CDR2 SNTAGT. This CDR3 comprises 15 residues.

The sequence was collected from a human donor in good health. The J gene is TRBJ1-1, the V gene TRBV6-4; 12 bases line up with TRBD1. Source material: CD4+ T cells from blood, cultured in vitro. The chain's CDR3 is CASSAGTGGGPEAFF. The CDR3 DNA follows: TGTGCCAGCAGTGCCGGGACAGGGGGCGGACCTGAAGCTTTCTTT.